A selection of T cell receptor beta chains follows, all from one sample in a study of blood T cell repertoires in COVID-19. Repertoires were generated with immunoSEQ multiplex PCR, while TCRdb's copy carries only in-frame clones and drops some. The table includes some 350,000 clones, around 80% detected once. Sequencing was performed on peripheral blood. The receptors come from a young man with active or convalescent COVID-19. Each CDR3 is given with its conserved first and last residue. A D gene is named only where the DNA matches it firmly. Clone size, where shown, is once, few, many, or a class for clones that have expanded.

CDR3 DNA: TGTGCCAGCTGGAGGGGCAAGAACACTGAAGCTTTCTTT
CDR3 protein: CASWRGKNTEAFF
clone size: NA
J gene: TRBJ1-1
V gene: TRBV6-5
D gene: NA

CDR3 DNA: TGTGCCAGCAGCTTAAGCGGCAGATGGGATGGCTACACCTTC
CDR3 protein: CASSLSGRWDGYTF
clone size: NA
J gene: TRBJ1-2
V gene: TRBV7-3
D gene: NA

CDR3 DNA: TGTGCCAGCAGAAACCGGGACTTCGAGTACAATGAGCAGTTCTTC
CDR3 protein: CASRNRDFEYNEQFF
clone size: NA
J gene: TRBJ2-1
V gene: TRBV6-5
D gene: NA

CDR3 DNA: TGTGCCAGCTCACCCAGCGTTGGGACTAGCGGAAATGAGCAGTTCTTC
CDR3 protein: CASSPSVGTSGNEQFF
clone size: NA
J gene: TRBJ2-1
V gene: TRBV18
D gene: TRBD2

CDR3 DNA: TGCGCCAGCAGCAATAGTCCCGGGGGGACTGAAGCTTTCTTT
CDR3 protein: CASSNSPGGTEAFF
clone size: NA
J gene: TRBJ1-1
V gene: TRBV5-1
D gene: NA

CDR3 DNA: TGTGCCAGCAGTCTAATCAGGACAGGGGGCTTCTATGGCTACACCTTC
CDR3 protein: CASSLIRTGGFYGYTF
clone size: NA
J gene: TRBJ1-2
V gene: TRBV6-6
D gene: TRBD1

CDR3 DNA: TGTGCCAGCAGCCAACTAGCGTACAGCACAGATACGCAGTATTTT
CDR3 protein: CASSQLAYSTDTQYF
clone size: NA
J gene: TRBJ2-3
V gene: TRBV11-2
D gene: TRBD2

CDR3 DNA: TGTGCCAGCAGCTTAAGCGGGACAGGTTACGAGCAGTACTTC
CDR3 protein: CASSLSGTGYEQYF
clone size: NA
J gene: TRBJ2-7
V gene: TRBV7-2
D gene: NA

CDR3 DNA: TGTGCCAGCGGACTTCAGACGGATACCTTAACCAACTCTAAAAAACTGTTTTTT
CDR3 protein: CASGLQTDTLTNSKKLFF
clone size: NA
J gene: TRBJ1-4
V gene: TRBV27
D gene: NA

CDR3 DNA: TGCGCCAGCAGCTTGGCCTGGGTAGCGGGAGGCGCGACCCAGTACTTC
CDR3 protein: CASSLAWVAGGATQYF
clone size: NA
J gene: TRBJ2-5
V gene: TRBV5-1
D gene: TRBD2

CDR3 DNA: TGCGCCAGCAGCCAAGCTCAGGGAACCGGGGAGCTGTTTTTT
CDR3 protein: CASSQAQGTGELFF
clone size: NA
J gene: TRBJ2-2
V gene: TRBV4-3
D gene: NA

CDR3 DNA: TGTGCCAGTAGTCACGGTTATAGCAATCAGCCCCAGCATTTT
CDR3 protein: CASSHGYSNQPQHF
clone size: few
J gene: TRBJ1-5
V gene: TRBV19
D gene: NA

CDR3 DNA: TGCAGCGTAAGCGGGCCCTCTAGCACAGATACGCAGTATTTT
CDR3 protein: CSVSGPSSTDTQYF
clone size: NA
J gene: TRBJ2-3
V gene: TRBV29-1
D gene: NA

CDR3 DNA: TGTGCCAGCAGTGAATGGAGCTATCAGCCCCAGCATTTT
CDR3 protein: CASSEWSYQPQHF
clone size: once
J gene: TRBJ1-5
V gene: TRBV2
D gene: NA

CDR3 DNA: TGTGCCAGCAGCTCTCTCAGGGACACTGAAGCTTTCTTT
CDR3 protein: CASSSLRDTEAFF
clone size: NA
J gene: TRBJ1-1
V gene: TRBV3-1/TRBV3-2
D gene: NA

CDR3 DNA: TGTGCCAGCAGCCAAACGCTGAGTGGCCGGACAAACTCCTACGAGCAGTACTTC
CDR3 protein: CASSQTLSGRTNSYEQYF
clone size: NA
J gene: TRBJ2-7
V gene: TRBV4-2
D gene: NA

CDR3 DNA: TGTGCCAGCAGTCGACAGGGAACCCAAGAGACCCAGTACTTC
CDR3 protein: CASSRQGTQETQYF
clone size: NA
J gene: TRBJ2-5
V gene: TRBV7-2
D gene: TRBD1

CDR3 DNA: TGTGCCAGCAGCCCCAGGGGGACAGTCGGTTCACCCCTCCACTTT
CDR3 protein: CASSPRGTVGSPLHF
clone size: NA
J gene: TRBJ1-6
V gene: TRBV7-2
D gene: TRBD1

CDR3 DNA: TGTGCCAGCAGTCCCGGGGGGTCTCTGGGAGAGCAGTACTTC
CDR3 protein: CASSPGGSLGEQYF
clone size: once
J gene: TRBJ2-7
V gene: TRBV28
D gene: TRBD2